These T cell receptor beta chains were read from a single sample in a study of blood T cells in healthy people across ages. TCRdb reprocessed the 5' RACE reads with MiXCR, giving one entry per CDR3 protein. The repertoire includes about 510,000 distinct CDR3 sequences, over 25% of them detected once, and over 3.5% sits in the top ten. This sample also belongs to another study, concerning T cells of mothers and their children.

Sample: blood. These TCRs come from a boy aged 2 to 9 in good health. Both conserved end residues are part of each CDR3. Fields, in order: CDR3 protein, CDR3 DNA, clone size, J gene, D gene, V gene. The D gene is left open where the match is weak. Clone size appears in some rows only: once, few, many, or a class for an expanded clone.

CDR3 protein: CSASMAGAYNEQFF
CDR3 DNA: TGCAGTGCTAGTATGGCAGGTGCTTACAATGAGCAGTTCTTC
clone size: .
J gene: TRBJ2-1
D gene: .
V gene: TRBV20-1

CDR3 protein: CASRLSGQNEQFF
CDR3 DNA: TGTGCCAGCAGGCTTAGCGGGCAGAATGAGCAGTTCTTC
clone size: few
J gene: TRBJ2-1
D gene: TRBD2
V gene: TRBV6-2/TRBV6-3

CDR3 protein: CAWSEGLGPTDTQYF
CDR3 DNA: TGTGCCTGGAGCGAAGGGCTAGGTCCCACAGATACGCAGTATTTT
clone size: few
J gene: TRBJ2-3
D gene: .
V gene: TRBV30

CDR3 protein: CASCTYQETQYF
CDR3 DNA: TGTGCCAGCTGTACGTACCAAGAGACCCAGTACTTC
clone size: .
J gene: TRBJ2-5
D gene: .
V gene: TRBV28

CDR3 protein: CASTHSGGRADAQYF
CDR3 DNA: TGTGCCAGCACCCATTCGGGCGGGAGAGCAGATGCGCAGTATTTT
clone size: .
J gene: TRBJ2-3
D gene: TRBD2
V gene: TRBV12-3/TRBV12-4

CDR3 protein: CASRGDRSSGANVLTF
CDR3 DNA: TGTGCCAGCAGAGGGGACAGGAGCTCTGGGGCCAACGTCCTGACTTTC
clone size: .
J gene: TRBJ2-6
D gene: TRBD1
V gene: TRBV6-2/TRBV6-3

CDR3 protein: CAIRGTGGSLSGANVLTF
CDR3 DNA: TGTGCCATCAGGGGGACAGGGGGCTCCCTCTCTGGGGCCAACGTCCTGACTTTC
clone size: few
J gene: TRBJ2-6
D gene: TRBD1
V gene: TRBV10-3

CDR3 protein: CATSRGRDPPSNEQFF
CDR3 DNA: TGTGCCACCAGCAGAGGAAGGGATCCCCCGTCCAATGAGCAGTTCTTC
clone size: .
J gene: TRBJ2-1
D gene: .
V gene: TRBV15

CDR3 protein: CASRFQGNTGELFF
CDR3 DNA: TGTGCCAGCAGATTCCAGGGTAACACCGGGGAGCTGTTTTTT
clone size: .
J gene: TRBJ2-2
D gene: .
V gene: TRBV6-5

CDR3 protein: CAWSVSSGAEAFF
CDR3 DNA: TGTGCCTGGAGTGTAAGTAGTGGAGCTGAAGCTTTCTTT
clone size: few
J gene: TRBJ1-1
D gene: .
V gene: TRBV30

CDR3 protein: CSVEEPSPGRGGVGEQYF
CDR3 DNA: TGCAGCGTTGAAGAACCCTCCCCAGGAAGGGGTGGGGTGGGCGAGCAGTACTTC
clone size: few
J gene: TRBJ2-7
D gene: .
V gene: TRBV29-1

CDR3 protein: CATRTGLEKLFF
CDR3 DNA: TGTGCCACCCGGACAGGGTTGGAAAAACTGTTTTTT
clone size: medium-sized
J gene: TRBJ1-4
D gene: TRBD1
V gene: TRBV24-1

CDR3 protein: CASSYPGQGEEAFF
CDR3 DNA: TGTGCCAGCAGCTATCCGGGACAGGGGGAAGAAGCTTTCTTT
clone size: .
J gene: TRBJ1-1
D gene: TRBD1
V gene: TRBV5-5

CDR3 protein: CASQTGTAGIYEQYF
CDR3 DNA: TGCGCCAGCCAGACCGGTACAGCAGGGATCTACGAGCAGTACTTC
clone size: .
J gene: TRBJ2-7
D gene: .
V gene: TRBV5-1

CDR3 protein: CASSYIGTSGIGETQYF
CDR3 DNA: TGCGCCAGCAGCTATATCGGGACTAGCGGGATCGGGGAGACCCAGTACTTC
clone size: .
J gene: TRBJ2-5
D gene: TRBD2
V gene: TRBV4-3

CDR3 protein: CSARVGTGGYEQYF
CDR3 DNA: TGCAGTGCTAGGGTTGGGACAGGGGGCTACGAGCAGTACTTC
clone size: .
J gene: TRBJ2-7
D gene: TRBD1
V gene: TRBV20-1

CDR3 protein: CASRYHTSFSEQFF
CDR3 DNA: TGTGCCAGCAGGTATCACACTAGCTTCAGTGAGCAGTTCTTC
clone size: .
J gene: TRBJ2-1
D gene: .
V gene: TRBV7-9

CDR3 protein: CAISGTSGRPRTGELFF
CDR3 DNA: TGTGCCATCAGTGGTACTAGCGGGAGGCCGAGGACCGGGGAGCTGTTTTTT
clone size: few
J gene: TRBJ2-2
D gene: TRBD2
V gene: TRBV10-3

CDR3 protein: CSASQRTGDYNEQFF
CDR3 DNA: TGCAGTGCTAGTCAGCGGACCGGGGACTACAATGAGCAGTTCTTC
clone size: few
J gene: TRBJ2-1
D gene: .
V gene: TRBV20-1

CDR3 protein: CASSFGTGGRFTYGYTF
CDR3 DNA: TGTGCCAGCAGTTTCGGGACAGGGGGTCGGTTTACCTATGGCTACACCTTC
clone size: .
J gene: TRBJ1-2
D gene: TRBD1
V gene: TRBV12-3/TRBV12-4

CDR3 protein: CASSLGEPVDEQFF
CDR3 DNA: TGCGCCAGCAGCTTGGGAGAACCCGTCGATGAGCAGTTCTTC
clone size: few
J gene: TRBJ2-1
D gene: .
V gene: TRBV5-1

CDR3 protein: CASSPIGPPYTETQYF
CDR3 DNA: TGTGCCAGCAGCCCAATTGGACCCCCCTACACAGAGACCCAGTACTTC
clone size: .
J gene: TRBJ2-5
D gene: .
V gene: TRBV7-3